Each of the 18 T cell receptor beta chains below was sequenced from the same sample in a study of shared clonotypes between healthy human individuals. TCRdb keeps only in-frame clones here, not all; method: immunoSEQ multiplex PCR. The table lists about 2,500,000 clones, around nine tenths of them singletons. Sequencing was done on a sample of naive CD4+ T cells sorted from blood. Subset: CD45RA+ positively selected. The origin of the receptors is a man between 18 and 35 years old in good health.

The chain employs TRBV5-4 and TRBJ2-1, with 7 bases fitting TRBD1. The CDR3 runs 14 residues. J lost 7 bases, V lost 4 bases, and 8 bases had no gene match. CDR1 is SGHNT and CDR2 is YYREEE in the germline V gene (reference sequence). CDR3 bases: TGTGCCAGCAGCCGTGCACTGACAGGGAATGAGCAGTTCTTC. Protein product: CASSRALTGNEQFF. The full variable domain, with the rest looked up from reference TRBV5-4 and TRBJ2-1, is ETGVTQSPTHLIKTRGQQVTLRCSSQSGHNTVSWYQQALGQGPQFIFQYYREEENGRGNFPPRFSGLQFPNYSSELNVNALELDDSALYLCASSRALTGNEQFFGPGTRLTVL.

The V call is TRBV7-8, the J call TRBJ1-3, with D perhaps TRBD1 (5 bases). CDR1 and CDR2 (germline): SGHVS, FQNEAQ. CDR3 size: 13 residues. Trimming pared 5 bases from V and 2 bases from J, leaving 7 bases between. CDR3 residues: CASSLGAGNTIYF. CDR3 DNA: TGTGCCAGCAGCCTAGGGGCTGGAAACACCATATATTTT.

As for this clone: The sample has other DNA sequences that encode this CDR3 too. This rearrangement joins TRBV6-6 to TRBJ2-7; weak D call: TRBD1 (5 bases). The CDR3 contains 14 residues. Germline V gene lookup returns CDR1 MNHNY and CDR2 SVGAGI (reference sequence). V was cut by 0 bases and J by 1 base, with 7 bases left in between. This CDR3 reads CASSYSQGSYEQYF. The CDR3 DNA follows: TGTGCCAGCAGTTACTCGCAGGGATCCTACGAGCAGTACTTC.

This chain connects TRBV28 to TRBJ1-6; 9 bases match TRBD1. The junction had 7 bases not matched to a gene; V was cut back by 8 bases and J by 5 bases. The CDR3 consists of 15 residues. Germline CDR1 MDHEN, CDR2 SYDVKM. In nucleotides, the CDR3 is TGTGCCAGCCTATCCGGGACAGGGAATAATTCACCCCTCCACTTT. This translates into CASLSGTGNNSPLHF.

As DNA, the CDR3 is TGTGCCAGCAGTTTATGGGAGCCCACAGATACGCAGTATTTT. Translation gives CASSLWEPTDTQYF. The chain has TRBV27 and TRBJ2-3, with TRBD2 as a possible D gene (5 bases). Trimming cost V 1 base and J 2 bases, with 7 bases left between them. Germline CDR1 MNHEY, CDR2 SMNVEV (reference sequence). The length of the CDR3 is 14 residues.

The rearrangement uses TRBV5-1 and TRBJ1-1; D gene ambiguous. From germline, CDR1 is SGHRS and CDR2 YFSETQ. Trimming shortened V by 4 bases and J by 3 bases, and 13 bases separated the two germline ends. The CDR3 has 14 residues. The CDR3 bases are TGCGCCAGCAGCCCATTACCGCCTGACACTGAAGCTTTCTTT. This sequence encodes CASSPLPPDTEAFF.

The genes are TRBV4-3 and TRBJ2-1, with D perhaps matching TRBD2 (6 bases). V lost 0 bases and J lost 6, with 12 bases in between. The CDR3 length is 15 residues. The germline V gene has CDR1 LGHNA and CDR2 YSLEER. As DNA, the CDR3 is TGCGCCAGCAGCCAAGATCGGGGACTTCCCAATGAGCAGTTCTTC. This translates into CASSQDRGLPNEQFF.

This chain connects TRBV6-5 to TRBJ1-2; D unclear. The CDR3 consists of 13 residues. V lost 6 bases and J lost 4, with 12 bases in between. Germline V gene lookup returns CDR1 MNHEY and CDR2 SVGAGI. The CDR3 loop is CASSPGHSYGYTF. CDR3 coding DNA: TGTGCCAGCAGCCCAGGCCATTCCTATGGCTACACCTTC.

The chain is built from TRBV7-8 and TRBJ2-1; 8 nucleotides agree with TRBD2. The ends lost 2 bases at V and 2 bases at J; junction bases unmatched: 8. Germline V gives CDR1 SGHVS, CDR2 FQNEAQ. This CDR3 contains 17 residues. CDR3: CASSLRTAGAPYNEQFF. CDR3 DNA: TGTGCCAGCAGCTTACGCACAGCGGGGGCCCCCTACAATGAGCAGTTCTTC.

The V and J genes are TRBV19 and TRBJ1-5, with a tentative D call TRBD1 (5 bases). Trimming took off 8 bases at V and 6 bases at J, with 14 bases between the two ends. The CDR3 covers 13 residues. Per the germline V gene, CDR1 is LNHDA and CDR2 is SQIVND (reference sequence). CDR3 DNA sequence: TGTGCCAGTTGTGCAGGGCCGGGTCAGCCCCAGCATTTT. The encoded protein is CASCAGPGQPQHF.

The chain recombines TRBV7-9 with TRBJ1-1; the D gene is possibly TRBD1 (5 bases). Germline-derived CDR1 and CDR2 are SEHNR and FQNEAQ (reference sequence). V was trimmed by 1 base and J by 1 base, leaving 7 bases between them. The CDR3 has 14 amino acids. CDR3 DNA: TGTGCCAGCAGCTTAGTGACAGCGAACACTGAAGCTTTCTTT. Translated: CASSLVTANTEAFF.

This chain links TRBV2 with TRBJ2-7, with 9 nucleotides matching TRBD2. The V segment lost 1 base and the J segment 4 bases; nucleotides outside the gene matches: 5. The germline gives CDR1 SNHLY, CDR2 FYNNEI. The CDR3 consists of 15 residues. The CDR3 loop reads CASSEGRGGLYEQYF. In nucleotides, the CDR3 is TGTGCCAGCAGTGAAGGGCGGGGGGGCCTGTACGAGCAGTACTTC.

The chain recombines TRBV19 with TRBJ1-3; the D gene is possibly TRBD1 (6 bases). Trimming took off 8 bases at V and 0 bases at J, with 17 bases between the two ends. This CDR3 has 16 amino acids. CDR1 is LNHDA, CDR2 SQIVND, per germline (reference sequence). Here the CDR3 reads CASGPTQGSSGNTIYF. The CDR3 coding sequence is TGTGCCAGTGGCCCCACGCAGGGGAGCTCTGGAAACACCATATATTTT.

The V gene is TRBV30, the J gene TRBJ2-7; D perhaps matches TRBD1 (6 bases). The germline V and J ends were trimmed by 6 bases and 1 base, with 7 bases remaining between them. The CDR3 has 11 amino acids. The germline CDR1 and CDR2 sequences are GTSNPN and SVGIG (reference sequence). The CDR3 loop is CACRGSYEQYF. CDR3 nucleotides: TGTGCCTGCAGGGGATCCTACGAGCAGTACTTC.

The chain links TRBV28 to TRBJ2-1, with D perhaps TRBD1 (6 bases). This CDR3 is 15 amino acids long. V lost 7 bases to trimming and J lost 0 bases, with 13 bases between them. The germline V gene encodes CDR1 MDHEN and CDR2 SYDVKM. The CDR3 sequence: CASTVTRGSYNEQFF. The CDR3 DNA follows: TGTGCCAGCACCGTAACCAGGGGCTCCTACAATGAGCAGTTCTTC.

The chain couples TRBV4-1 to TRBJ2-3; 10 bases are a match to TRBD2. Germline loops: CDR1 MGHRA, CDR2 YSYEKL. V lost 1 base to trimming and J lost 2 bases; unmatched junction nucleotides: 9. The CDR3 is 18 residues long. For the CDR3, the DNA is TGCGCCAGCAGCCAAGTTTTGGCTAGCGGGGGATACACAGATACGCAGTATTTT. Residues: CASSQVLASGGYTDTQYF.

The chain employs TRBV7-6 and TRBJ2-2; D is uncertain. V lost 3 bases, J lost 6 bases, and 11 bases lay in between. This CDR3 comprises 14 residues. Germline CDR1 reads SGHVS; CDR2 reads FNYEAQ. The CDR3 nucleotides read TGTGCCAGCAGCTTCGGTCGAGGCCCCGGGGAGCTGTTTTTT. It specifies CASSFGRGPGELFF. The entire variable domain, with the rest obtained from reference TRBV7-6 and TRBJ2-2, is as follows: GAGVSQSPRYKVTKRGQDVALRCDPISGHVSLYWYRQALGQGPEFLTYFNYEAQQDKSGLPNDRFSAERPEGSISTLTIQRTEQRDSAMYRCASSFGRGPGELFFGEGSRLTVL.

The V call is TRBV5-1, the J call TRBJ1-3; 8 nucleotides align to TRBD1. The CDR3 is 14 amino acids. CDR1 and CDR2 from the germline V gene are SGHRS and YFSETQ. V lost 4 bases to trimming and J lost 2 bases; unmatched junction nucleotides: 2. The CDR3 DNA reads as TGCGCCAGCAGCCGACAGGGGCCTGGAAACACCATATATTTT. Translating gives CASSRQGPGNTIYF.